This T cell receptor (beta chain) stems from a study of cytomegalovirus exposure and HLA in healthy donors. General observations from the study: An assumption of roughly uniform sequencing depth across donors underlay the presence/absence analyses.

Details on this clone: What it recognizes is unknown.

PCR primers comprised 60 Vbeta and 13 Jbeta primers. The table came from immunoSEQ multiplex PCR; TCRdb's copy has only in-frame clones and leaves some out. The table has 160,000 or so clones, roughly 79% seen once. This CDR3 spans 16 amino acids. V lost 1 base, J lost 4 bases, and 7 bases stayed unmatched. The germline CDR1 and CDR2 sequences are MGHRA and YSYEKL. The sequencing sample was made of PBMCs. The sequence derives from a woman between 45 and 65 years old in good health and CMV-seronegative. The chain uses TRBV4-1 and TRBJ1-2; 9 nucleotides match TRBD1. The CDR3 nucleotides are TGCGCCAGCAGCCAAGCCGGACAGGGGCTAATCTATGGCTACACCTTC. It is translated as CASSQAGQGLIYGYTF.